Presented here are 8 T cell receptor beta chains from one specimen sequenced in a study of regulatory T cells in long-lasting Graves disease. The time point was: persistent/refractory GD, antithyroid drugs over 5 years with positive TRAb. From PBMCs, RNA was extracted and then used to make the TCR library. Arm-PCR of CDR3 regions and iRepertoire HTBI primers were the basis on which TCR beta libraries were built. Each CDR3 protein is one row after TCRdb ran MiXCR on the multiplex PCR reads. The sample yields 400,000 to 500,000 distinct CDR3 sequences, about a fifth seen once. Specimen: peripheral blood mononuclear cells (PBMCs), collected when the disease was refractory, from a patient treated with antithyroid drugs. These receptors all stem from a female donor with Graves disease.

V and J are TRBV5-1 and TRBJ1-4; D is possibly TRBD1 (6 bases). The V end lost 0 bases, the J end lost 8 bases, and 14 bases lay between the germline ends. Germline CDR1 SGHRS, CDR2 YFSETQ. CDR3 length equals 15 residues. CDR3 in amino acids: CASSLVPGDEEKLFF. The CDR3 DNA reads TGCGCCAGCAGCTTGGTTCCAGGGGACGAGGAAAAACTGTTTTTT. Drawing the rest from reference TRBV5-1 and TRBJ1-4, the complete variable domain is KAGVTQTPRYLIKTRGQQVTLSCSPISGHRSVSWYQQTPGQGLQFLFEYFSETQRNKGNFPGRFSGRQFSNSRSEMNVSTLELGDSALYLCASSLVPGDEEKLFFGSGTQLSVL.

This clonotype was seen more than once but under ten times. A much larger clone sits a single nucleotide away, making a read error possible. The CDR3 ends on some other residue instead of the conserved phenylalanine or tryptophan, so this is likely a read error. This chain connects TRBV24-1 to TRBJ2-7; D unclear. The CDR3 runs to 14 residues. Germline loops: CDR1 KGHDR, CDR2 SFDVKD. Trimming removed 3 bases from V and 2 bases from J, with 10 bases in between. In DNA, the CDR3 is TGTGCCACCAGTGATCCACGAGACCCCTACGAGCAGTACCTC. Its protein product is CATSDPRDPYEQYL.

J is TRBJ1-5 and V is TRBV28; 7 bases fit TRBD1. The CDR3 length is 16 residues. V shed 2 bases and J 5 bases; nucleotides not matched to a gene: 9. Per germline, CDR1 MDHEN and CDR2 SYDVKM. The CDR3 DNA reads TGTGCCAGCAGTTTAGGTATACAGGGGCTGGATCAGCCCCAGCATTTT. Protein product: CASSLGIQGLDQPQHF.

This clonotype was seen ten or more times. The CDR3 protein is CASRRDRSYEQYF. In DNA, the CDR3 is TGTGCCAGCCGCCGGGACCGAAGCTACGAGCAGTACTTC. The chain has TRBV28 and TRBJ2-7, with D perhaps given as TRBD1 or TRBD2 (5 bases each). This CDR3 has 13 amino acids. Between the trimmed V and J ends, which lost 8 bases and 3 bases, there was a span of 14 bases. Looked up from germline, CDR1 is MDHEN and CDR2 is SYDVKM.

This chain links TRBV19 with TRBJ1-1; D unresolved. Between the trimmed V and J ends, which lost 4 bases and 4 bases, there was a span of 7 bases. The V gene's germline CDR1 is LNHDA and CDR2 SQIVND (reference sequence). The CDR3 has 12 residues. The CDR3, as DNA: TGTGCCAGTAGTACCCTTCCCACTGAAGCTTTCTTT. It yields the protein CASSTLPTEAFF. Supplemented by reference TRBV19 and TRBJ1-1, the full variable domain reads DGGITQSPKYLFRKEGQNVTLSCEQNLNHDAMYWYRQDPGQGLRLIYYSQIVNDFQKGDIAEGYSVSREKKESFPLTVTSAQKNPTAFYLCASSTLPTEAFFGQGTRLTVV.

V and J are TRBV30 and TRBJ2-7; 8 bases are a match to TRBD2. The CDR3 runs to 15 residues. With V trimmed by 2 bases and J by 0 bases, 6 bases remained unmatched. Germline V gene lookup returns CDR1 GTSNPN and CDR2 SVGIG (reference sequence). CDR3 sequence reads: CAWSLLAEFSYEQYF. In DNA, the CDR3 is TGTGCCTGGAGTTTACTAGCGGAGTTCTCCTACGAGCAGTACTTC.

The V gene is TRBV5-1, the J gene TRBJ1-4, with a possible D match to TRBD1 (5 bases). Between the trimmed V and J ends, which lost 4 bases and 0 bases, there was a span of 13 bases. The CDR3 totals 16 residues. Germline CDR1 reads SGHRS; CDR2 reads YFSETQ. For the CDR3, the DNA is TGCGCCAGCAGCCCGGGCGGGGGGACAACTAATGAAAAACTGTTTTTT. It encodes CASSPGGGTTNEKLFF.

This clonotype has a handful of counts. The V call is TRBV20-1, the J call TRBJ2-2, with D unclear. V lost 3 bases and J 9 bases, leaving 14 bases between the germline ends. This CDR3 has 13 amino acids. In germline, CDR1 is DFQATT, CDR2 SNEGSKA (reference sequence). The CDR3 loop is CSARRTSPRELFF. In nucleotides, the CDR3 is TGCAGTGCTAGGAGGACCTCACCCCGGGAGCTGTTTTTT.